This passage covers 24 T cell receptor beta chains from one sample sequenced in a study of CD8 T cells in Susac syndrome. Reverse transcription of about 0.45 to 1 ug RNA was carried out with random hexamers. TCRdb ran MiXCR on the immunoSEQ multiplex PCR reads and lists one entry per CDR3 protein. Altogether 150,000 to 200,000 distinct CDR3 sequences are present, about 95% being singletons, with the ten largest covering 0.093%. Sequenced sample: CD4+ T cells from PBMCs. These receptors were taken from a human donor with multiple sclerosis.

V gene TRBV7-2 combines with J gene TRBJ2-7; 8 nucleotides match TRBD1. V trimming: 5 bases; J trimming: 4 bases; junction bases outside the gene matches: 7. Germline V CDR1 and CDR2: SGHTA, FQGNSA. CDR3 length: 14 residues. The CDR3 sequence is CASSPQGALYEQYF. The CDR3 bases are TGTGCCAGCAGCCCCCAGGGGGCGCTTTACGAGCAGTACTTC.

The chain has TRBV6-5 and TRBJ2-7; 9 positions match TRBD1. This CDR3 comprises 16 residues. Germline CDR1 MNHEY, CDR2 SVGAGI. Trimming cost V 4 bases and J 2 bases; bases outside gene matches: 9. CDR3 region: CASSFLPGQGPYEQYF. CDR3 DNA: TGTGCCAGCAGTTTCCTCCCGGGACAGGGTCCCTACGAGCAGTACTTC.

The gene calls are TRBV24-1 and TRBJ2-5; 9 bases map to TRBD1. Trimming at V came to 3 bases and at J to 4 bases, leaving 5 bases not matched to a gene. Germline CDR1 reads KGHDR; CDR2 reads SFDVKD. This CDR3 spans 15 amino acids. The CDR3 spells CATSDGTGRLETQYF. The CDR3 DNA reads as TGTGCCACCAGTGATGGGACAGGGCGCCTAGAGACCCAGTACTTC.

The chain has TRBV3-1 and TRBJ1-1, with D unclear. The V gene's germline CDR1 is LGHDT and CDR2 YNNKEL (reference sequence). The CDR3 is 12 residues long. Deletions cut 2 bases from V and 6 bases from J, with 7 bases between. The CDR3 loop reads CASSQRRSEAFF. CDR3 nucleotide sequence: TGTGCCAGCAGCCAACGAAGGTCTGAAGCTTTCTTT. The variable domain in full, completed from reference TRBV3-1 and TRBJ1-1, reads DTAVSQTPKYLVTQMGNDKSIKCEQNLGHDTMYWYKQDSKKFLKIMFSYNNKELIINETVPNRFSPKSPDKAHLNLHINSLELGDSAVYFCASSQRRSEAFFGQGTRLTVV.

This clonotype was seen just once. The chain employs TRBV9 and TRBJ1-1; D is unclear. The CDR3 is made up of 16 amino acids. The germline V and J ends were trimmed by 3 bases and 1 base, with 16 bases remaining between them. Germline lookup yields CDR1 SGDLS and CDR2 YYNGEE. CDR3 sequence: CASSDGLTRQNTEAFF. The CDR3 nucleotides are TGTGCCAGCAGCGATGGGCTCACCCGCCAGAACACTGAAGCTTTCTTT. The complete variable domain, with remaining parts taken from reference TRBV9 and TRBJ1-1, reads DSGVTQTPKHLITATGQRVTLRCSPRSGDLSVYWYQQSLDQGLQFLIQYYNGEERAKGNILERFSAQQFPDLHSELNLSSLELGDSALYFCASSDGLTRQNTEAFFGQGTRLTVV.

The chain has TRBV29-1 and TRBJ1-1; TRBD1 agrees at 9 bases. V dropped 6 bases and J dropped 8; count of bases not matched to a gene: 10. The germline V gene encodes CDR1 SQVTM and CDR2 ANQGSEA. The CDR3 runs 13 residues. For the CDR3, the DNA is TGCAGCGTCCGACAGGGGGGGTCTTGGGAAGCTTTCTTT. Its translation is CSVRQGGSWEAFF.

The CDR3 DNA reads TGCGCCAGCAACCTTACCCTACACGAGCAGTACTTC. Translating it yields CASNLTLHEQYF. The chain recombines TRBV4-1 with TRBJ2-7; D uncertain. V lost 7 bases and J 5 bases, leaving 12 bases between the germline ends. The CDR3 has 12 amino acids. The germline V gene encodes CDR1 MGHRA and CDR2 YSYEKL.

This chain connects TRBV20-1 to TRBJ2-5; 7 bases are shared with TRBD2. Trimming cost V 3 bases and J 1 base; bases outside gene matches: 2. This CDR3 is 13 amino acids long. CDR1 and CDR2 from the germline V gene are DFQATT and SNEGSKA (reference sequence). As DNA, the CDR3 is TGCAGTGCTAGCGGGAGGACCCAAGAGACCCAGTACTTC. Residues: CSASGRTQETQYF.

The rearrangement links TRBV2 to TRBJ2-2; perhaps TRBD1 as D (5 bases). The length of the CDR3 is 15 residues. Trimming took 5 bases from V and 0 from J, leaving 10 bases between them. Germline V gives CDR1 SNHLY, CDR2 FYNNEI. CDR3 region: CASSPRTTNTGELFF. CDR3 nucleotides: TGTGCCAGCAGTCCCAGGACAACGAACACCGGGGAGCTGTTTTTT.

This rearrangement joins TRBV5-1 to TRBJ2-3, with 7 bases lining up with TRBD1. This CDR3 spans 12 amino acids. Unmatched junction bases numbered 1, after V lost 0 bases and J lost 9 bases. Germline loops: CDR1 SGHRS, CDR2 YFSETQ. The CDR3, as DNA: TGCGCCAGCAGCTTGGGACAGGGCACGCAGTATTTT. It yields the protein CASSLGQGTQYF.

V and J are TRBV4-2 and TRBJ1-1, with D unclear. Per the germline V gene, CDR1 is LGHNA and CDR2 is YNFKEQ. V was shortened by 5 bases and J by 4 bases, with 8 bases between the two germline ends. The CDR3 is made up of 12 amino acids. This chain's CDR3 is CASSSLRTEAFF. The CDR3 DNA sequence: TGTGCCAGCAGCTCCCTCCGCACTGAAGCTTTCTTT.

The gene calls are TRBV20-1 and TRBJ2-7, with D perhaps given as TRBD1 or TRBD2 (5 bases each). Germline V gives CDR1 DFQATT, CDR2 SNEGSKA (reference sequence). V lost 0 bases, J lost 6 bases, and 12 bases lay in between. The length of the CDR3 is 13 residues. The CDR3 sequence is CSARDPGRGEQYF. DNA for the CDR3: TGCAGTGCTAGAGATCCGGGACGCGGCGAGCAGTACTTC.

The CDR3 is CASSPGTGRTEQFF. The CDR3 nucleotides read TGTGCCAGCAGCCCTGGGACAGGCCGGACTGAGCAGTTCTTC. The chain recombines TRBV3-1 with TRBJ2-1; TRBD1 matches at 8 bases. The CDR3 extends over 14 amino acids. The V segment lost 4 bases and the J segment 9 bases; nucleotides outside the gene matches: 8. Germline V gene data show CDR1 as LGHDT and CDR2 as YNNKEL (reference sequence).

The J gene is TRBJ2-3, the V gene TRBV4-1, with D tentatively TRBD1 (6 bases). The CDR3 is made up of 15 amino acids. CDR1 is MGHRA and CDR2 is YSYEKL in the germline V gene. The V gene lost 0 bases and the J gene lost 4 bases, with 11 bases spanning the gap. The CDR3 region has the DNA TGCGCCAGCAGCCAAGATCCTCCAGGGGCAGATACGCAGTATTTT. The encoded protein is CASSQDPPGADTQYF.

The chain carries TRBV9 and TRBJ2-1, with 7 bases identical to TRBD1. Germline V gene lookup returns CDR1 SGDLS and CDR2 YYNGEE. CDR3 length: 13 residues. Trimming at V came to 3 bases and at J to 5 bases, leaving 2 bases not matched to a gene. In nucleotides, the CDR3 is TGTGCCAGCAGCGAGGGACAGCACAATGAGCAGTTCTTC. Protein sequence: CASSEGQHNEQFF.

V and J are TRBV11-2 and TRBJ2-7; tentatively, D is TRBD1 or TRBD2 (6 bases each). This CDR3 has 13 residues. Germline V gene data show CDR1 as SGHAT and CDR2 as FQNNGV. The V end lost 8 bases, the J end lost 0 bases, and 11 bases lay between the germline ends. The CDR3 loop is CASGGQISYEQYF. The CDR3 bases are TGTGCCAGCGGGGGGCAGATCTCCTACGAGCAGTACTTC. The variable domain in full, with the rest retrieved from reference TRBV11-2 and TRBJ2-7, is EAGVAQSPRYKIIEKRQSVAFWCNPISGHATLYWYQQILGQGPKLLIQFQNNGVVDDSQLPKDRFSAERLKGVDSTLKIQPAKLEDSAVYLCASGGQISYEQYFGPGTRLTVT.

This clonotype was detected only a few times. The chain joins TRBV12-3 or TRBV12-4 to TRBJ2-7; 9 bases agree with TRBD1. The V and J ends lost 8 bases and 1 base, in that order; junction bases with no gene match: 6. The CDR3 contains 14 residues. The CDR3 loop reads CASSPGQGSYEQYF. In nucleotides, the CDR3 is TGTGCCAGCTCACCTGGACAGGGGTCCTACGAGCAGTACTTC.

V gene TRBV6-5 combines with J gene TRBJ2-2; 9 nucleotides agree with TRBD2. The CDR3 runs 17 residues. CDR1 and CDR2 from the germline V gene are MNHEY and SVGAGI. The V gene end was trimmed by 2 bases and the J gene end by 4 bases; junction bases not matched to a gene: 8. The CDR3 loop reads CASSYPVNSGSTGELFF. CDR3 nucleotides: TGTGCCAGCAGTTACCCAGTAAATAGCGGGAGCACCGGGGAGCTGTTTTTT.

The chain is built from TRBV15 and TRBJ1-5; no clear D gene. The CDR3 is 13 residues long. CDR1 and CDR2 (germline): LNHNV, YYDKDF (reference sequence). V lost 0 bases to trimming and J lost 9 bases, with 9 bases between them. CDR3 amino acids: CATSRDPVSPQHF. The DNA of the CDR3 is TGTGCCACCAGCAGAGATCCTGTGTCGCCCCAGCATTTT.

The CDR3 region is CASRQRGQLTPDTQYF. The CDR3, as DNA: TGTGCCAGCCGTCAACGGGGACAGCTCACTCCAGATACGCAGTATTTT. The chain employs TRBV27 and TRBJ2-3, with 7 bases matching TRBD1. This CDR3 is 16 amino acids long. Trimming removed 8 bases from V and 4 bases from J; junction bases left unmatched: 15. The germline V gene encodes CDR1 MNHEY and CDR2 SMNVEV (reference sequence).

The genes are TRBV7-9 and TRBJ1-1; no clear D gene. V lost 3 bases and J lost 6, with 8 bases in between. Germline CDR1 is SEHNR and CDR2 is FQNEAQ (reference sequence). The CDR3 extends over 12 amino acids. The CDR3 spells CASSLIQSEAFF. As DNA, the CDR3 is TGTGCCAGCAGCTTGATCCAGTCTGAAGCTTTCTTT.

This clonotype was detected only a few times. In nucleotides, the CDR3 is TGTGCCAGCAGCCAACAGTGGAGCTCCTACGAGCAGTACTTC. Residues: CASSQQWSSYEQYF. The J gene is TRBJ2-7, the V gene TRBV3-1; D is unclear. The CDR3 spans 14 residues. Germline CDR1 is LGHDT and CDR2 is YNNKEL (reference sequence). V lost 2 bases and J 0 bases, leaving 8 bases between the germline ends.

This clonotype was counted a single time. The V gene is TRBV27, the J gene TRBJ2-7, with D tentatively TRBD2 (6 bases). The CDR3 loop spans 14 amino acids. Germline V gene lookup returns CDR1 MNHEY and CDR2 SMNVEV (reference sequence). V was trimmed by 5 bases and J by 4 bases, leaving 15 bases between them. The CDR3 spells CASSATSWGYEQYF. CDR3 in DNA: TGTGCCAGCAGTGCGACTAGTTGGGGATACGAGCAGTACTTC.

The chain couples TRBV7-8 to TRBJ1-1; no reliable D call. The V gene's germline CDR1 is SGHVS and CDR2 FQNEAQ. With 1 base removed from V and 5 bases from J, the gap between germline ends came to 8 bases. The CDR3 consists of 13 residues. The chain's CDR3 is CASSLVTRTEAFF. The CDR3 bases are TGTGCCAGCAGCTTAGTGACGAGAACTGAAGCTTTCTTT. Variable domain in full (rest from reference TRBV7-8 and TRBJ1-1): GAGVSQSPRYKVAKRGQDVALRCDPISGHVSLFWYQQALGQGPEFLTYFQNEAQLDKSGLPSDRFFAERPEGSVSTLKIQRTQQEDSAVYLCASSLVTRTEAFFGQGTRLTVV.